The clone carrying this T cell receptor (beta chain) was seen at least ten times. Its matching antigen is unknown. These data are taken from a study of T cells after yellow fever vaccination. Whole-study results and caveats: It was a small share of clonotypes that appeared in both CD4 and CD8 compartments. Researchers cautioned that FACS-sorted repertoires could harbor abundant clonotypes contaminating from the bulk population. Primary-vaccination clones mostly resurfaced post-booster (roughly 97% CD4, approximately 87% CD8).

V was cut by 4 bases and J by 2 bases, with 19 bases left in between. CDR3 length equals 17 residues. CDR1 and CDR2 from the germline V gene are SGHKS and YYEKEE (reference sequence). By 5'RACE template switching, TCR cDNA was produced, with a universal primer site and UMIs added in the process. From the 5' RACE reads, TCRdb called clonotypes with MiXCR, one entry per CDR3 protein. The data hold 250,000 to 400,000 distinct CDR3 sequences, with over 4% observed a single time. The sample here was PBMCs, taken 5 days after the yellow fever booster vaccination. The chain combines TRBV5-5 with TRBJ2-1; D is uncertain. The sequence came from a man between 18 and 29 years old who received the YFV17D yellow fever vaccine. The CDR3 loop reads CASSRPTYLPPYNEQFF. As DNA, the CDR3 is TGTGCCAGCAGCCGACCAACCTACTTGCCACCCTACAATGAGCAGTTCTTC.